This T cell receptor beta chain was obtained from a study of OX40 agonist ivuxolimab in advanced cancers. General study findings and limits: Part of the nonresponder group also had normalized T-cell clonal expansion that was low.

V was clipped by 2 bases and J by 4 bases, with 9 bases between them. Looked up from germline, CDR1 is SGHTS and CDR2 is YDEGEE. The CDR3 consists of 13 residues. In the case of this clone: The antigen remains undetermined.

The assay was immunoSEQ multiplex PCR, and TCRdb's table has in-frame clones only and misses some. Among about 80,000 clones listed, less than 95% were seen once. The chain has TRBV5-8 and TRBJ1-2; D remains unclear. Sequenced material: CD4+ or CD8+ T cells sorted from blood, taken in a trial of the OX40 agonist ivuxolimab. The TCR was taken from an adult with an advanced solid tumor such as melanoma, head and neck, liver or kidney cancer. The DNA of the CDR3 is TGTGCCAGCAGCTTTTGGGGTGCCTATGGCTACACCTTC. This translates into CASSFWGAYGYTF.